The 18 T cell receptor beta chains presented below share a single source sample, sequenced in a study of Tregs in tolerant kidney transplant recipients. Repertoires were generated with immunoSEQ multiplex PCR, while TCRdb's copy carries only in-frame clones and drops some. The sample holds 25,000 to 35,000 clones. The source material was CD8+ T cells from blood, sampled before the transplant. The receptors here all came from a human donor who received a combined kidney and bone marrow transplant.

Remarks on this clone: The read comes to an end 3 residues before the CDR3 does, leaving the germline J gene to fill in the end. The chain has TRBV6-2 or TRBV6-3 and TRBJ2-7, with D hard to call. CDR3 length equals 16 residues. Trimming pared 5 bases from V and 2 bases from J, leaving 19 bases between. Germline V gene data show CDR1 as MNHEY and CDR2 as SVGEGT. This chain's CDR3 is CASSPETTATTYEQYF. CDR3 DNA, as far as it was read: TGTGCCAGCAGTCCCGAGACGACTGCTACCACCTACGAG.

Of note for this clone: The read gets to within 3 residues of the CDR3 end, and the germline J gene fills in the rest. The chain has TRBV5-4 and TRBJ1-1; D ambiguous. CDR3 length equals 12 residues. CDR1 and CDR2 from the germline V gene are SGHNT and YYREEE (reference sequence). V lost 10 bases, J lost 0 bases, and 10 bases lay in between. CDR3 DNA, as far as it was read: TGTGCCGAGGGTTTTATGAACACTGAA. Its translation is CAEGFMNTE. The full CDR3 sequence reads CAEGFMNTEAFF.

The CDR3 loop reads CASSLRNPSGRAYEQYF. The sequenced CDR3 bases are TGCGCCAGCAGCCTGAGGAACCCTAGCGGGAGGGCCTACGAG. The gene calls are TRBV5-1 and TRBJ2-7; 12 nucleotides align to TRBD2. The DNA ends 3 residues before the CDR3 does, and the rest of the CDR3 is filled in from the germline J gene. The germline gives CDR1 SGHRS, CDR2 YFSETQ. This CDR3 contains 17 residues. J was trimmed by 2 bases and V by 4 bases; bases with no gene match: 10.

Points on this clone: At one of its ends the junction is not consistent with the germline gene, which may arise from a read error. The read terminates 3 residues ahead of where the CDR3 ends, so the germline J gene completes it. The chain employs TRBV2 and TRBJ2-3; D is unclear. The CDR3 extends over 14 amino acids. The germline V gene has CDR1 SNHLY and CDR2 FYNNEI. The sequenced CDR3 bases are TGTGCCAGCAGGGAAGACACGCCCGGGGATACG. This sequence encodes CASREDTPGDT. The whole CDR3 protein reads CASREDTPGDTQYF.

As regards this clone: The CDR3 end lies 3 residues beyond the end of the read and is filled in from the germline J gene. The chain combines TRBV6-2 or TRBV6-3 with TRBJ2-5; D is unresolved. The V end was cut by 0 bases, the J end by 3 bases, with 11 bases between. The CDR3 totals 15 residues. CDR1 and CDR2 (germline): MNHEY, SVGEGT. CDR3 residues: CASSYSTLEEETQYF. The CDR3 bases that were read are TGTGCCAGCAGTTACTCGACTCTTGAGGAAGAGACC.

As to this clone: The CDR3 end lies 3 residues beyond the end of the read and is filled in from the germline J gene. The chain has TRBV7-2 and TRBJ2-7, with 13 bases that match TRBD2. CDR1 and CDR2 from the germline V gene are SGHTA and FQGNSA. The J segment lost 5 bases and the V segment lost 6 bases, leaving 4 bases of the junction unmatched. The CDR3 has 14 residues. CDR3 bases read: TGTGCCAGCAGGGAGGGGACTAGCGGGAACGAG. This sequence encodes CASREGTSGNE. The entire CDR3 protein reads CASREGTSGNEQYF.

With regard to this clone: Read sequence stops 3 residues before the CDR3 end, and the germline J gene provides the missing end. The V and J genes are TRBV19 and TRBJ1-5; D gene uncertain. The germline V and J ends were trimmed by 3 bases and 4 bases, with 19 bases remaining between them. CDR3 size: 17 residues. Germline values: CDR1 LNHDA, CDR2 SQIVND (reference sequence). The sequenced CDR3 bases are TGTGCCAGTAGTATGGGGTACGGGGTGGTAGGAAATCAGCCC. Amino acids: CASSMGYGVVGNQP. The full CDR3 sequence reads CASSMGYGVVGNQPQHF.

Of note for this clone: The read falls 3 residues short of the CDR3 end, and the missing part is taken from the germline J gene. The chain uses TRBV5-1 and TRBJ1-1; weak D call: TRBD1 (6 bases). Germline-derived CDR1 and CDR2 are SGHRS and YFSETQ. The CDR3 covers 14 residues. V was trimmed by 1 base and J by 1 base, leaving 8 bases between them. CDR3 bases read: TGCGCCAGCAGCTTGACAGGGTGGAACACTGAA. This translates into CASSLTGWNTE. The CDR3 as a whole reads CASSLTGWNTEAFF.

On this clone: The read comes to an end 3 residues before the CDR3 does, leaving the germline J gene to fill in the end. The genes are TRBV19 and TRBJ2-1; D gene unclear. CDR1 LNHDA and CDR2 SQIVND come from the germline V gene (reference sequence). The CDR3 consists of 15 residues. Trimming stripped 5 bases from V and 4 bases from J, with 15 bases between. The sequenced part of the CDR3 DNA is TGTGCCAGTAGTCCGACGGGTGGCGATTACAATGAG. Its protein product is CASSPTGGDYNE. From start to end, the CDR3 is CASSPTGGDYNEQFF.

The CDR3 protein is CAWSALRGYSNQPQHF. The covered CDR3 bases are TGTGCCTGGAGTGCCCTCCGGGGGTATAGCAATCAGCCC. The chain combines TRBV30 with TRBJ1-5, with D maybe TRBD1 (5 bases). The read ends 3 residues early relative to the CDR3; the germline J gene fills the gap. V lost 1 base and J 0 bases, leaving 13 bases between the germline ends. Germline V gives CDR1 GTSNPN, CDR2 SVGIG (reference sequence). There are 16 residues in the CDR3.

As for this clone: The read gets to within 3 residues of the CDR3 end, and the germline J gene fills in the rest. This sequence joins TRBV14 and TRBJ2-6; D is uncertain. Looked up from germline, CDR1 is SGHDN and CDR2 is FVKESK. CDR3 length: 20 amino acids. V was shortened by 0 bases and J by 1 base, with 19 bases between the two germline ends. The CDR3 reads CASSQDPAKKWLSGANVLTF. CDR3 bases read: TGTGCCAGCAGCCAAGATCCTGCGAAAAAGTGGTTATCTGGGGCCAACGTC.

The CDR3 DNA, read in part, is TGTGCCAGCAGTTTCCACCGGACTAGCGGGGCCACAGATACG. Its protein is CASSFHRTSGATDT. In full, the CDR3 reads CASSFHRTSGATDTQYF. This chain connects TRBV7-6 to TRBJ2-3, with 12 bases fitting TRBD2. The read halts 3 residues ahead of the CDR3 end, with the missing end drawn from the germline J gene. The length of the CDR3 is 17 residues. CDR1 and CDR2 (germline): SGHVS, FNYEAQ. After removal of 6 bases from V and 2 bases from J, the junction contained 9 bases not matched to a gene. The entire variable domain, with the rest obtained from reference TRBV7-6 and TRBJ2-3, is as follows: GAGVSQSPRYKVTKRGQDVALRCDPISGHVSLYWYRQALGQGPEFLTYFNYEAQQDKSGLPNDRFSAERPEGSISTLTIQRTEQRDSAMYRCASSFHRTSGATDTQYFGPGTRLTVL.

In the case of this clone: The CDR3 goes on 3 residues after the read ends, and that part is filled in from the germline J gene. The V and J genes are TRBV5-1 and TRBJ1-1; possibly TRBD1 for D (6 bases). From germline, CDR1 is SGHRS and CDR2 YFSETQ. The ends were cut back, 5 bases at V and 4 bases at J, with 12 bases in the middle. The CDR3 contains 13 residues. CDR3 residues: CASRQQGSTEAFF. The CDR3 bases that were read are TGCGCCAGCAGGCAGCAGGGGAGCACTGAA.

A remark on this clone: Read coverage stops 3 residues before the CDR3 terminus; the germline J gene supplies the remainder. The rearrangement joins TRBV5-5 to TRBJ1-1, with 8 positions matching TRBD1. Germline trimming cut 4 bases from V and 6 bases from J; bases unmatched to any gene: 11. The CDR3 consists of 15 residues. In germline, CDR1 is SGHKS, CDR2 YYEKEE (reference sequence). The CDR3 protein is CASSPLLGQASEAFF. The sequenced part of the CDR3 DNA is TGTGCCAGCAGCCCCCTATTGGGACAGGCTTCTGAA.

A remark on this clone: The read terminates 3 residues ahead of where the CDR3 ends, so the germline J gene completes it. This chain joins TRBV11-1 and TRBJ1-1; D is perhaps TRBD1 (6 bases). Germline values: CDR1 SGHAT, CDR2 FQDESV (reference sequence). This CDR3 spans 13 amino acids. V was shortened by 6 bases and J by 5 bases, with 13 bases between the two germline ends. CDR3 sequence: CASRPGVGTEAFF. CDR3 DNA, as far as it was read: TGTGCCAGCAGACCAGGGGTTGGAACTGAA.

With regard to this clone: Sequencing ends 3 residues short of the CDR3 end; the germline J gene provides the rest. This chain links TRBV13 with TRBJ2-5, with D maybe TRBD1 (6 bases). In germline, CDR1 is PRHDT, CDR2 FYEKMQ (reference sequence). V was pared by 5 bases and J by 2 bases, with 12 bases between. The CDR3 extends over 14 amino acids. The part of the CDR3 DNA that was read is TGTGCCAGCAGCGCCCGACAGGAGCAAGAGACC. Translation: CASSARQEQET. The CDR3 in full is CASSARQEQETQYF.

Points on this clone: The read gets to within 3 residues of the CDR3 end, and the germline J gene fills in the rest. The chain couples TRBV2 to TRBJ2-1; the D gene is possibly TRBD2 (7 bases). Trimming cost V 9 bases and J 8 bases, with 20 bases left between them. CDR3 length equals 14 residues. The germline gives CDR1 SNHLY, CDR2 FYNNEI. CDR3 sequence reads: CARQKGEGNDEQFF. The covered CDR3 bases are TGTGCCAGACAAAAGGGGGAGGGGAACGATGAG.

About this clone itself: The observed sequence ends 3 residues before the CDR3 terminus, with the missing tail filled in from the germline J gene. The V call is TRBV7-8, the J call TRBJ1-2, with 7 bases identical to TRBD1. Germline loops: CDR1 SGHVS, CDR2 FQNEAQ. CDR3 length: 14 amino acids. CDR3: CASSLNTGAGGYTF. The CDR3 bases that were read are TGTGCCAGCAGCTTAAACACAGGGGCCGGAGGC.